Following are 14 T cell receptor beta chains from one sample sequenced in a study of Graves' ophthalmopathy and Graves' hyperthyroidism. RNA transcripts yielded amplified TCR beta CDR3 regions. First-round RT-PCR employed HTBI primers, with a second-round multiplex PCR after it. A single record per CDR3 protein comes from TCRdb applying MiXCR to the multiplex PCR reads. The table lists roughly 400,000 distinct CDR3 sequences, roughly 17% of them singletons. The sequencing sample was made of peripheral blood. Receptor source: an adult woman with stable Graves' hyperthyroidism.

This clonotype was seen ten or more times. The chain carries TRBV5-1 and TRBJ2-5, with 10 bases lining up with TRBD1. Germline lookup yields CDR1 SGHRS and CDR2 YFSETQ. The CDR3 consists of 14 residues. V dropped 4 bases and J dropped 1; count of bases not matched to a gene: 1. CDR3 DNA sequence: TGCGCCAGCAGCGGACAGGGGGGCCAAGAGACCCAGTACTTC. The encoded protein is CASSGQGGQETQYF.

This clonotype was observed many times. The chain recombines TRBV28 with TRBJ2-7, with D possibly matching TRBD2 (5 bases). V was pared by 3 bases and J by 0 bases, with 12 bases between. This CDR3 has 15 residues. The V gene's germline CDR1 is MDHEN and CDR2 SYDVKM. The CDR3 reads CASSLPQRSSYEQYF. DNA for the CDR3: TGTGCCAGCAGTTTGCCACAGCGGAGCTCCTACGAGCAGTACTTC.

This clonotype was seen at least ten times. V usage is TRBV5-1 and J usage is TRBJ2-7; tentative D call: TRBD1 (6 bases). The V and J ends lost 0 bases and 5 bases respectively, with 15 bases between them. The CDR3 runs 15 residues. The germline V gene has CDR1 SGHRS and CDR2 YFSETQ. The CDR3 DNA is TGCGCCAGCAGCTTGGCTGTGACAGGTATCAACGAGCAGTACTTC. Protein: CASSLAVTGINEQYF.

This clonotype was seen ten or more times. The chain has TRBV28 and TRBJ2-4; TRBD2 might be the D (6 bases). Germline V gives CDR1 MDHEN, CDR2 SYDVKM. The CDR3 totals 19 residues. The V and J ends lost 7 bases and 1 base respectively, with 26 bases between them. The CDR3 protein is CASTQLGDLPPWAKNIQYF. In nucleotides, the CDR3 is TGTGCCAGCACCCAACTCGGGGACTTACCTCCCTGGGCCAAAAACATTCAGTACTTC.

The CDR3 sequence is CSAPPHPQRTNHRALTEAFF. The CDR3 DNA follows: TGCAGTGCGCCGCCCCACCCCCAACGGACAAACCACCGGGCCTTGACTGAAGCTTTCTTT. The chain carries TRBV20-1 and TRBJ1-1, with D possibly matching TRBD1 (5 bases). Trimming took 6 bases from V and 5 from J, leaving 37 bases between them. The CDR3 sequence is 20 residues long. Germline-derived CDR1 and CDR2 are DFQATT and SNEGSKA (reference sequence).

About this clonotype itself: This may arise from a read error, as a much more abundant clone is one base away. V gene TRBV7-6 combines with J gene TRBJ2-7; 7 bases map to TRBD2. This CDR3 spans 13 amino acids. The germline V gene has CDR1 SGHVS and CDR2 FNYEAQ. The J segment lost 6 bases and the V segment lost 5 bases, leaving 7 bases of the junction unmatched. CDR3 nucleotide sequence: TGTGCCAGCAGCCGCGGCGGGGAGGGCGAGCAGTACTTC. This codes for CASSRGGEGEQYF.

The sample holds many counts of this clonotype. The DNA of the CDR3 is TGTGCCAGCAGCTGGACGGACGGCGAGCAGTACTTC. Amino acid sequence: CASSWTDGEQYF. V usage is TRBV7-2 and J usage is TRBJ2-7; D is unresolved. There are 12 residues in the CDR3. CDR1 is SGHTA, CDR2 FQGNSA, per germline. Trimming took off 4 bases at V and 6 bases at J, with 10 bases between the two ends.

Comments on this clonotype: The conserved closing phenylalanine or tryptophan is absent in this CDR3, likely reflecting a read error. The V call is TRBV30, the J call TRBJ2-5; D gene ambiguous. The ends were cut back, 2 bases at V and 1 base at J, with 8 bases in the middle. The V gene's germline CDR1 is GTSNPN and CDR2 SVGIG (reference sequence). The CDR3 is made up of 13 amino acids. CDR3 bases: TGTGCCTGGAGTCATGGCTCCCAAGAGACCCAGTACCTC. It specifies CAWSHGSQETQYL.

The table lists this clonotype with many counts. The chain couples TRBV11-2 to TRBJ2-5; D may be TRBD2 (6 bases). Trimming shortened V by 6 bases and J by 1 base, and 15 bases separated the two germline ends. CDR1 is SGHAT, CDR2 FQNNGV, per germline. There are 15 residues in the CDR3. CDR3 nucleotide sequence: TGTGCCAGCAGTTCCTATAGCGGAACCCAAGAGACCCAGTACTTC. Its translation: CASSSYSGTQETQYF.

This clonotype has ten or more counts. The V and J genes are TRBV10-1 and TRBJ1-2; D might be TRBD1 (6 bases). Germline CDR1 WNHNN, CDR2 SYGVQD (reference sequence). Trimming left V 3 bases short and J 7 bases short, with 12 bases between. CDR3 length: 13 residues. CDR3 sequence reads: CASSETGTSGYTF. The CDR3 DNA is TGCGCCAGCAGTGAAACAGGGACGTCTGGCTACACCTTC.

This clonotype has ten or more counts. This chain links TRBV28 with TRBJ2-5; D might be TRBD2 (6 bases). Trimming pared 6 bases from V and 5 bases from J, leaving 22 bases between. The CDR3 totals 16 residues. The V gene's germline CDR1 is MDHEN and CDR2 SYDVKM. CDR3 protein: CASSSTRRGSGETQYF. In DNA, the CDR3 is TGTGCCAGCAGCTCCACCCGTCGGGGGAGTGGGGAGACCCAGTACTTC. Supplemented by reference TRBV28 and TRBJ2-5, the full variable domain reads DVKVTQSSRYLVKRTGEKVFLECVQDMDHENMFWYRQDPGLGLRLIYFSYDVKMKEKGDIPEGYSVSREKKERFSLILESASTNQTSMYLCASSSTRRGSGETQYFGPGTRLLVL.

The rearrangement links TRBV11-2 to TRBJ1-2, with D possibly TRBD1 on 6 matching bases. Trimming left V 5 bases short and J 8 bases short, with 12 bases between. CDR3 size: 12 residues. Germline loops: CDR1 SGHAT, CDR2 FQNNGV. CDR3: CASSQTQGGYTF. The DNA of the CDR3 is TGTGCCAGCAGCCAAACCCAGGGGGGCTACACCTTC.

This clonotype was detected many times. The V call is TRBV28, the J call TRBJ1-5; 9 bases fit TRBD1. J lost 5 bases, V lost 1 base, and 0 bases had no gene match. There are 14 residues in the CDR3. Germline V lookup: CDR1 MDHEN, CDR2 SYDVKM. CDR3: CASSLYRGHQPQHF. In nucleotides, the CDR3 is TGTGCCAGCAGTTTATACAGGGGGCATCAGCCCCAGCATTTT. The whole variable domain, filled in from reference TRBV28 and TRBJ1-5, reads DVKVTQSSRYLVKRTGEKVFLECVQDMDHENMFWYRQDPGLGLRLIYFSYDVKMKEKGDIPEGYSVSREKKERFSLILESASTNQTSMYLCASSLYRGHQPQHFGDGTRLSIL.

This clonotype was picked up a small number of times. V usage is TRBV7-2 and J usage is TRBJ1-1; no clear D gene. V was trimmed by 4 bases and J by 4 bases, leaving 13 bases between them. Germline V gene data show CDR1 as SGHTA and CDR2 as FQGNSA. The CDR3 covers 14 residues. The CDR3 nucleotides read TGTGCCAGCAGCTCGACTCCCGGGTCCACTGAAGCTTTCTTT. Translated, it gives CASSSTPGSTEAFF.